The 25 T cell receptor beta chains given below trace back to one sample, sequenced in a study of blood T cell repertoires in COVID-19. Sequenced by immunoSEQ multiplex PCR; TCRdb stores in-frame clones only, minus some. The table lists 400,000 to 450,000 clones, roughly 88% of them singletons. Sequenced sample: peripheral blood. These receptors all stem from a woman in her 30s with active or convalescent COVID-19.

The J gene is TRBJ1-3, the V gene TRBV25-1; maybe TRBD1 (6 bases). The V and J ends lost 6 bases and 1 base respectively, with 13 bases between them. This CDR3 comprises 15 residues. Germline CDR1 MGHDK, CDR2 SYGVNS. The CDR3 reads CASSGQITSGNTIYF. The CDR3 coding sequence is TGTGCCAGCAGCGGACAGATAACTTCTGGAAACACCATATATTTT.

The rearrangement links TRBV24-1 to TRBJ1-5, with a possible D match to TRBD1 (5 bases). From germline, CDR1 is KGHDR and CDR2 SFDVKD. The ends were cut back, 5 bases at V and 2 bases at J, with 6 bases in the middle. This CDR3 spans 13 amino acids. The DNA of the CDR3 is TGTGCCACCAGTGCGGGGGGCAATCAGCCCCAGCATTTT. Translated, it gives CATSAGGNQPQHF.

V usage is TRBV2 and J usage is TRBJ2-3; TRBD2 matches 9 bases. Germline values: CDR1 SNHLY, CDR2 FYNNEI. The CDR3 has 16 amino acids. The V and J ends lost 2 bases and 0 bases, in that order; junction bases with no gene match: 3. For the CDR3, the DNA is TGTGCCAGCAGTGAATTCCTAGCGGGAAGCACAGATACGCAGTATTTT. Its protein product is CASSEFLAGSTDTQYF. Based on the CDR3 plus reference TRBV2 and TRBJ2-3, the full variable domain is EPEVTQTPSHQVTQMGQEVILRCVPISNHLYFYWYRQILGQKVEFLVSFYNNEISEKSEIFDDQFSVERPDGSNFTLKIRSTKLEDSAMYFCASSEFLAGSTDTQYFGPGTRLTVL.

Points on this clone: In the same sample, other DNA sequences code for this CDR3. The chain carries TRBV6-5 and TRBJ2-7; TRBD1 is a possible D gene (6 bases). The CDR3 is 12 residues long. With 6 bases removed from V and 4 bases from J, the gap between germline ends came to 10 bases. The germline CDR1 and CDR2 sequences are MNHEY and SVGAGI. The CDR3 DNA reads TGTGCCAGCAGCCCGGACAGATACGAGCAGTACTTC. It yields the protein CASSPDRYEQYF.

This chain uses TRBV19 with TRBJ2-3; TRBD2 is a possible D gene (5 bases). Germline-derived CDR1 and CDR2 are LNHDA and SQIVND (reference sequence). V lost 6 bases and J 3 bases, leaving 13 bases between the germline ends. The CDR3 loop spans 14 amino acids. The CDR3 region is CASRGIEGTDTQYF. The CDR3 DNA reads as TGTGCCAGTAGGGGGATCGAGGGAACAGATACGCAGTATTTT.

The rearrangement uses TRBV7-2 and TRBJ2-3; no clear D. The CDR3 totals 13 residues. V lost 6 bases and J lost 2, with 9 bases in between. The germline V gene has CDR1 SGHTA and CDR2 FQGNSA. CDR3 sequence (DNA): TGTGCCAGCAGAAGACACTCCACAGATACGCAGTATTTT. Protein sequence: CASRRHSTDTQYF.

V usage is TRBV7-9 and J usage is TRBJ1-4, with TRBD1 as a possible D gene (5 bases). The CDR3 runs to 17 residues. CDR1 and CDR2 (germline): SEHNR, FQNEAQ (reference sequence). V was trimmed by 4 bases and J by 4 bases, leaving 19 bases between them. The CDR3 spells CASSSEAGGEDNEKLFF. For the CDR3, the DNA is TGTGCCAGCAGCTCAGAGGCAGGAGGGGAAGATAATGAAAAACTGTTTTTT.

The chain joins TRBV7-6 to TRBJ1-1; D unclear. Trimming removed 5 bases from V and 0 bases from J, with 13 bases in between. CDR3 length: 15 amino acids. Per the germline V gene, CDR1 is SGHVS and CDR2 is FNYEAQ. Here the CDR3 DNA reads TGTGCCAGCAGCGCCAGACTTGGAATGAACACTGAAGCTTTCTTT. Encoded protein: CASSARLGMNTEAFF.

This clone was seen only a few times. V and J are TRBV19 and TRBJ1-3; TRBD1 is a possible D gene (5 bases). The CDR3 is made up of 15 amino acids. Germline values: CDR1 LNHDA, CDR2 SQIVND (reference sequence). Trimming pared 5 bases from V and 4 bases from J, leaving 15 bases between. The CDR3 DNA sequence: TGTGCCAGTAGTGTGGGGCTCGGTTCCGGAAACACCATATATTTT. Translation gives CASSVGLGSGNTIYF.

The CDR3 here is CASSNRGQPQHF. As DNA, the CDR3 is TGTGCCAGCAGTAACAGGGGTCAGCCCCAGCATTTT. V and J are TRBV6-5 and TRBJ1-5, with 7 positions matching TRBD1. Germline-derived CDR1 and CDR2 are MNHEY and SVGAGI. CDR3 length equals 12 residues. Trimming removed 5 bases from V and 6 bases from J; junction bases left unmatched: 1.

This chain uses TRBV7-6 with TRBJ2-7; D not resolved. The ends were cut back, 0 bases at V and 2 bases at J, with 5 bases in the middle. The CDR3 contains 13 residues. CDR1 and CDR2 (germline): SGHVS, FNYEAQ. The CDR3 is CASSLARTYEQYF. The CDR3 DNA sequence: TGTGCCAGCAGCTTAGCCAGGACCTACGAGCAGTACTTC.

Remarks on this clone: The junction shows a germline mismatch at one end, possibly a read error. CDR3 protein: CASSLNPGNAGELFF. The DNA of the CDR3 is TGCGCCAGCAGCCTAAACCCAGGGAACGCCGGGGAGCTGTTTTTT. V gene TRBV5-1 combines with J gene TRBJ2-2; D may be TRBD1 (5 bases). In germline, CDR1 is SGHRS, CDR2 YFSETQ. This CDR3 has 15 amino acids.

The J gene is TRBJ2-7, the V gene TRBV5-4; 10 bases map to TRBD1. The CDR3 totals 15 residues. Trimming at V came to 4 bases and at J to 4 bases, leaving 8 bases not matched to a gene. Germline V gene lookup returns CDR1 SGHNT and CDR2 YYREEE (reference sequence). CDR3 sequence (DNA): TGTGCCAGCAGCACCCCCGGGACAGGGGTATACGAGCAGTACTTC. It yields the protein CASSTPGTGVYEQYF.

The genes are TRBV2 and TRBJ2-3, with D tentatively TRBD2 (6 bases). Germline V gives CDR1 SNHLY, CDR2 FYNNEI. The V gene lost 10 bases and the J gene lost 0 bases, with 17 bases spanning the gap. The CDR3 runs 15 residues. CDR3 sequence: CATTVDSGSTDTQYF. CDR3 in DNA: TGTGCCACCACTGTAGATAGCGGAAGCACAGATACGCAGTATTTT.

The chain joins TRBV9 to TRBJ2-5; possible D gene TRBD2, 5 bases. Trimming took off 4 bases at V and 3 bases at J, with 13 bases between the two ends. The germline V gene has CDR1 SGDLS and CDR2 YYNGEE. The CDR3 totals 14 residues. The CDR3 spells CASSSGTREETQYF. The CDR3 coding sequence is TGTGCCAGCAGCTCCGGTACTAGGGAAGAGACCCAGTACTTC.

In nucleotides, the CDR3 is TGTGCCAGCAGCGCTCAACAGGGGTCCGGTGAAAAACTGTTTTTT. Translated, it gives CASSAQQGSGEKLFF. This sequence joins TRBV9 and TRBJ1-4; 7 bases are shared with TRBD1. This CDR3 has 15 amino acids. CDR1 and CDR2 from the germline V gene are SGDLS and YYNGEE. Trimming took 3 bases from V and 7 from J; bases not matched to a gene: 9. The full variable domain, its missing parts supplied by reference TRBV9 and TRBJ1-4, is DSGVTQTPKHLITATGQRVTLRCSPRSGDLSVYWYQQSLDQGLQFLIQYYNGEERAKGNILERFSAQQFPDLHSELNLSSLELGDSALYFCASSAQQGSGEKLFFGSGTQLSVL.

This clone has a single count. The J gene is TRBJ2-3, the V gene TRBV4-1; 8 bases map to TRBD1. Germline V lookup: CDR1 MGHRA, CDR2 YSYEKL. The V and J ends lost 2 bases and 2 bases, in that order; junction bases with no gene match: 12. This CDR3 spans 18 amino acids. Here the CDR3 DNA reads TGCGCCAGCAGCCAATTCCCCCCGGGACAGGCGAACACAGATACGCAGTATTTT. Protein product: CASSQFPPGQANTDTQYF.

CDR3 amino acids: CASCTRGDTHSNQPQHF. The CDR3 DNA is TGTGCCAGTTGCACCCGGGGGGACACCCATAGCAATCAGCCCCAGCATTTT. The chain couples TRBV19 to TRBJ1-5; perhaps TRBD1 as D (6 bases). V was cut by 8 bases and J by 0 bases, with 20 bases left in between. Germline CDR1 LNHDA, CDR2 SQIVND (reference sequence). The CDR3 is 17 residues long.

Here the CDR3 reads CASRVPSRETQYF. CDR3 sequence (DNA): TGTGCCAGCAGGGTCCCCAGTCGAGAGACCCAGTACTTC. The rearrangement links TRBV2 to TRBJ2-5; D remains unclear. The CDR3 consists of 13 residues. The V end lost 6 bases, the J end lost 4 bases, and 12 bases lay between the germline ends. The germline V gene has CDR1 SNHLY and CDR2 FYNNEI. Full variable domain (missing parts from reference TRBV2 and TRBJ2-5): EPEVTQTPSHQVTQMGQEVILRCVPISNHLYFYWYRQILGQKVEFLVSFYNNEISEKSEIFDDQFSVERPDGSNFTLKIRSTKLEDSAMYFCASRVPSRETQYFGPGTRLLVL.

The chain recombines TRBV5-1 with TRBJ2-7, with 7 bases aligning to TRBD1. This CDR3 is built from 15 residues. V dropped 4 bases and J dropped 3; count of bases not matched to a gene: 10. The germline V gene encodes CDR1 SGHRS and CDR2 YFSETQ. CDR3 bases: TGCGCCAGCAGCGGGTACAGGGGAACTTTCTACGAGCAGTACTTC. This encodes CASSGYRGTFYEQYF.

The V call is TRBV19, the J call TRBJ1-5, with D perhaps matching TRBD1 (6 bases). Deletions cut 5 bases from V and 4 bases from J, with 12 bases between. This CDR3 spans 14 amino acids. CDR1 and CDR2 (germline): LNHDA, SQIVND (reference sequence). The CDR3 here is CASSLGGGNQPQHF. In DNA, the CDR3 is TGTGCCAGTAGTCTAGGGGGGGGAAATCAGCCCCAGCATTTT.

V is TRBV18 and J is TRBJ2-5; the D is unclear. In germline, CDR1 is KGHSH, CDR2 LQKENI. The V and J ends lost 0 bases and 3 bases respectively, with 5 bases between them. The CDR3 sequence is 13 residues long. The CDR3 here is CASSPPAEETQYF. As DNA, the CDR3 is TGTGCCAGCTCACCACCGGCGGAAGAGACCCAGTACTTC. Combining the CDR3 with reference TRBV18 and TRBJ2-5 gives the whole variable domain NAGVMQNPRHLVRRRGQEARLRCSPMKGHSHVYWYRQLPEEGLKFMVYLQKENIIDESGMPKERFSAEFPKEGPSILRIQQVVRGDSAAYFCASSPPAEETQYFGPGTRLLVL.

CDR3 bases: TGTGCCAGCAGCCAAGACCGGGGGGGCCAGACCGGGGAGCTGTTTTTT. Amino acid sequence: CASSQDRGGQTGELFF. The rearrangement links TRBV4-2 to TRBJ2-2; 8 positions match TRBD2. The CDR3 has 16 residues. Germline V gives CDR1 LGHNA, CDR2 YNFKEQ. Unmatched junction bases numbered 5, after V lost 0 bases and J lost 5 bases.

For this clone: Other DNA variants within this sample encode the same CDR3. V and J are TRBV12-3 or TRBV12-4 and TRBJ1-2; weak D call: TRBD1 (6 bases). Trimming stripped 6 bases from V and 4 bases from J, with 12 bases between. CDR3 length: 13 amino acids. The CDR3 DNA reads TGTGCCAGCAGGCAGGGGTTGGGCTATGGCTACACCTTC. Translated: CASRQGLGYGYTF.

This clone was found a few times. The genes are TRBV7-9 and TRBJ1-1, with a possible D match to TRBD1 (6 bases). The CDR3 is 14 residues long. The germline V gene has CDR1 SEHNR and CDR2 FQNEAQ (reference sequence). V shed 3 bases and J shed 1 base, with 9 bases lying between them. The CDR3 nucleotides read TGTGCCAGCAGCTTGGACAGCTCGAACACTGAAGCTTTCTTT. Protein: CASSLDSSNTEAFF.